This TCR beta chain emerged from a study of T cells in Graves' hyperthyroidism and ophthalmopathy. Overall study context: Specimen type is peripheral blood, collected at initial diagnosis prior to any treatment.

Newly diagnosed patients aged 18 to 65 had hyperthyroidism of under 2 months' duration. Clinicians diagnosed patients from clinical symptoms, serum thyroxine and TRAb, thyroid ultrasound and orbital computed tomography. From RNA transcripts, TCR beta CDR3 regions were amplified. A set of HTBI primers served as the primers for a first-round RT-PCR of the TCR CDR3. MiXCR was run by TCRdb on the multiplex PCR reads, yielding one entry per CDR3 protein. The table records roughly 170,000 distinct CDR3 sequences, 8% to 9.5% of them present only once. This clonotype was found many times. Trimming cost V 7 bases and J 4 bases, with 13 bases left between them. Germline V gene data show CDR1 as MNHEY and CDR2 as SVGEGT. There are 13 residues in the CDR3.

The rearrangement uses TRBV6-2 or TRBV6-3 and TRBJ1-1, with TRBD1 as a possible D gene (5 bases). The sequencing sample was made of blood. This sequence originates from a woman in her late teens or twenties with Graves' hyperthyroidism that later progressed to Graves' ophthalmopathy. Written as DNA, the CDR3 is TGTGCCAGCACCGAGATTGGGGGCACTGAAGCTTTCTTT. As protein: CASTEIGGTEAFF.